The entry that follows covers one T cell receptor beta chain sequence. What it recognizes is unknown. Clones were sequenced by immunoSEQ multiplex PCR, and TCRdb holds only the in-frame ones, with some missing. The sample shows 55,000 to 70,000 clones, 80% to 90% of them seen only once. The entry originates in a study of OX40 agonist ivuxolimab in advanced cancers. Study-level background: The dose-escalation group included hepatocellular carcinoma, melanoma, renal cell carcinoma and head and neck cancer. Points from the study as a whole: Researchers did not determine the expanded peripheral T cells' antigen specificity.

Trimming took 5 bases from V and 4 from J, leaving 11 bases between them. The germline V gene encodes CDR1 SGHTA and CDR2 FQGNSA. This CDR3 is built from 13 residues. Blood sampling took place at baseline, cycle 4 day 1, and cycle 7 day 1. The sequence came from an adult with an advanced solid tumor such as melanoma, head and neck, liver or kidney cancer. Source: CD4+ or CD8+ T cells sorted from blood, taken in a trial of the OX40 agonist ivuxolimab. J is TRBJ1-2 and V is TRBV7-2; a possible D gene is TRBD1 (6 bases). The CDR3 region has the DNA TGTGCCAGCAGCCCCACAGGGCCCTATGGCTACACCTTC. It yields the protein CASSPTGPYGYTF.